This TCR beta chain was identified in a study of regulatory T cells in long-lasting Graves disease. Findings and limits, study-wide: The sample size was small, and this may have reduced accuracy.

CDR3 regions were amplified by Arm-PCR using iRepertoire HTBI primers to build TCR beta libraries. Original handling: The samples included around 62 TRBV and about 13 TRBJ segments. TCRdb re-called the multiplex PCR reads with MiXCR, one entry per CDR3 protein. V and J calls and clone size were set by TCRdb, not the authors. The sample consists of about 430,000 distinct CDR3 sequences, around 16% of them appearing once. CDR3 length: 14 amino acids. Trimming took 6 bases from V and 1 from J, leaving 11 bases between them. This clonotype was detected many times. Its antigen is unidentified. The time point denotes: newly diagnosed GD, antithyroid drugs for less than 3 months. With RNA extracted from PBMCs as input, the TCR library was made. Staff took roughly 9.6 milliliters of peripheral blood and put it into EDTA tubes. The same sample was also used in a study of T cells in Graves' hyperthyroidism and ophthalmopathy.

J is TRBJ2-3 and V is TRBV12-3 or TRBV12-4; D is possibly TRBD2 (6 bases). The specimen was peripheral blood mononuclear cells (PBMCs), collected at new diagnosis, from a patient treated with antithyroid drugs. The sequence was obtained from a woman in her forties with Graves disease. The CDR3 loop reads CASSRSGGTDTQYF. CDR3 coding DNA: TGTGCCAGCAGCCGTAGCGGTGGCACAGATACGCAGTATTTT.